The 30 T cell receptor beta chains below all came from one sample that was sequenced in a study of patients and donors after allogeneic stem cell transplantation. TCRdb passed the RT-PCR reads through MiXCR, listing each CDR3 protein once. The table lists approximately 150,000 distinct CDR3 sequences, around 28% of them singletons. Specimen: blood, either unsorted or a sorted T cell fraction (not recorded which). All receptors come from a human donor who was either an allogeneic HSCT recipient or a stem cell or donor lymphocyte infusion donor (not recorded which). It is not recorded whose cells these are; they may come from a transplant donor.

This chain uses TRBV12-3 or TRBV12-4 with TRBJ1-2; the match to TRBD1 covers 9 bases. Losses at the gene ends were 3 bases for V and 2 bases for J; bases not matched to a gene: 13. The CDR3 has 18 residues. DNA for the CDR3: TGTGCCAGCAGTTTCGTTTCTCATCCCGGGACAGGGAACTATGGCTACACCTTC. Translated, it gives CASSFVSHPGTGNYGYTF.

There are many counts of this clonotype. The rearrangement uses TRBV7-2 and TRBJ1-2; no firm D call. Trimming pared 1 base from V and 5 bases from J, leaving 5 bases between. Germline V gene data show CDR1 as SGHTA and CDR2 as FQGNSA. The CDR3 is made up of 12 amino acids. CDR3: CASSLDGYGYTF. For the CDR3, the DNA is TGTGCCAGCAGCTTAGATGGGTATGGCTACACCTTC.

The chain combines TRBV6-2 or TRBV6-3 with TRBJ1-4; D is uncertain. Germline loops: CDR1 MNHEY, CDR2 SVGEGT. The CDR3 extends over 16 amino acids. V shed 2 bases and J shed 2 bases, with 12 bases lying between them. The CDR3 region is CASSYPQRTTNEKLFF. DNA of the CDR3: TGTGCCAGCAGTTACCCCCAGCGGACGACTAATGAAAAACTGTTTTTT.

The J gene is TRBJ2-3, the V gene TRBV4-1, with TRBD2 as a possible D gene (6 bases). Trimming removed 1 base from V and 2 bases from J, with 13 bases in between. The CDR3 is 16 residues long. The V gene's germline CDR1 is MGHRA and CDR2 YSYEKL. CDR3 sequence: CASSQVLGGNTDTQYF. The CDR3 DNA reads TGCGCCAGCAGCCAAGTCTTGGGCGGGAACACAGATACGCAGTATTTT.

This clonotype was seen repeatedly, ten times or more. The chain has TRBV4-3 and TRBJ1-1; possible D gene TRBD1, 5 bases. CDR1 and CDR2 from the germline V gene are LGHNA and YSLEER. The CDR3 totals 16 residues. Trimming removed 3 bases at V and 1 base at J, with 15 bases between. The CDR3 region is CASSHFPGAQNTEAFF. The CDR3, as DNA: TGCGCCAGCAGCCATTTTCCCGGGGCCCAGAACACTGAAGCTTTCTTT.

This clonotype was observed a few times. The CDR3 DNA reads as TGTGCCAGCAGTTTAAACGTCGCGGAAATGGGGGGCTACACCTTC. Amino acids: CASSLNVAEMGGYTF. V gene TRBV28 combines with J gene TRBJ1-2; no firm D call. CDR3 length: 15 amino acids. V was cut by 2 bases and J by 8 bases, with 18 bases left in between. Looked up from germline, CDR1 is MDHEN and CDR2 is SYDVKM.

This sequence joins TRBV4-2 and TRBJ2-2, with D maybe TRBD2 (5 bases). Trimming took 1 base from V and 9 from J, leaving 18 bases between them. Germline V gene sequence: CDR1 LGHNA, CDR2 YNFKEQ. The CDR3 length is 16 residues. CDR3 protein: CASSQVGVTRARELFF. DNA of the CDR3: TGTGCCAGCAGCCAAGTTGGGGTCACTAGAGCGAGGGAGCTGTTTTTT.

V is TRBV7-3 and J is TRBJ2-2; maybe TRBD2 (6 bases). In germline, CDR1 is SGHTA, CDR2 FQGTGA. There are 14 residues in the CDR3. V lost 5 bases, J lost 5 bases, and 12 bases lay in between. This CDR3 is CASSIGTSTGELFF. The CDR3 DNA sequence: TGTGCCAGCAGCATCGGGACTTCGACCGGGGAGCTGTTTTTT.

This clonotype was seen many times. DNA of the CDR3: TGCAGTGCTAAGTGGGTAGGCCCTGAAGCTTTCTTT. This translates into CSAKWVGPEAFF. The V gene is TRBV20-1, the J gene TRBJ1-1; D uncertain. CDR1 DFQATT and CDR2 SNEGSKA come from the germline V gene (reference sequence). This CDR3 contains 12 residues. The V end was cut by 4 bases, the J end by 6 bases, with 12 bases between.

This sequence joins TRBV12-3 or TRBV12-4 and TRBJ2-3; possibly TRBD2 for D (6 bases). Trimming shortened V by 4 bases and J by 2 bases, and 22 bases separated the two germline ends. This CDR3 is 18 amino acids long. For the CDR3, the DNA is TGTGCCAGCAGTTATGGGGACTTTCGAGTTTTCTACACAGATACGCAGTATTTT. Translating gives CASSYGDFRVFYTDTQYF.

This chain joins TRBV6-6 and TRBJ1-5; no definite D call. The CDR3 covers 14 residues. V dropped 5 bases and J dropped 0 bases, with 8 bases sitting between them. The V gene's germline CDR1 is MNHNY and CDR2 SVGAGI (reference sequence). The CDR3 protein is CASSTVGSNQPQHF. The CDR3, as DNA: TGTGCCAGCAGTACAGTGGGTAGCAATCAGCCCCAGCATTTT.

This chain links TRBV4-2 with TRBJ2-2; D remains ambiguous. Between the trimmed V and J ends, which lost 4 bases and 0 bases, there was a span of 6 bases. The germline V gene encodes CDR1 LGHNA and CDR2 YNFKEQ. This CDR3 has 14 amino acids. CDR3 nucleotide sequence: TGTGCCAGCAGCCCTCCTTCGAACACCGGGGAGCTGTTTTTT. Translation: CASSPPSNTGELFF.

This chain uses TRBV5-1 with TRBJ2-6; D is uncertain. Trimming cost V 4 bases and J 2 bases, with 7 bases left between them. Germline V gene lookup returns CDR1 SGHRS and CDR2 YFSETQ. The CDR3 is 14 amino acids. CDR3 DNA: TGCGCCAGCAGCCCAGTAACTGGGGCCAACGTCCTGACTTTC. Its protein is CASSPVTGANVLTF.

The rearrangement uses TRBV21-1 and TRBJ2-1; the table assigns TRBD2, which was not confirmed against the DNA. TRBV21-1 is described as a pseudogene. The CDR3 runs to 17 residues. CDR3 DNA sequence: TGTGCCAGCAGCAGCGTCTTGGGACTAGCCCACTACAATGAGCAGTTCTTC. As protein: CASSSVLGLAHYNEQFF.

The V call is TRBV10-3, the J call TRBJ2-3; 7 positions match TRBD1. After removal of 3 bases from V and 4 bases from J, the junction contained 7 bases not matched to a gene. CDR3 size: 15 residues. Germline V lookup: CDR1 ENHRY, CDR2 SYGVKD. The CDR3 region has the DNA TGTGCCATCAGTGAAGGGGGCAGGGATCCAGATACGCAGTATTTT. Translation: CAISEGGRDPDTQYF.

The genes are TRBV6-5 and TRBJ1-6, with 10 bases aligning to TRBD1. V lost 5 bases, J lost 6 bases, and 1 base stayed unmatched. CDR3 length: 14 amino acids. Germline CDR1 reads MNHEY; CDR2 reads SVGAGI. The CDR3 is CASSRTGGNSPLHF. CDR3 coding DNA: TGTGCCAGCAGTCGGACAGGGGGTAATTCACCCCTCCACTTT.

The rearrangement links TRBV4-2 to TRBJ2-7; either TRBD1 or TRBD2 may fit D (7 bases each). Per the germline V gene, CDR1 is LGHNA and CDR2 is YNFKEQ. This CDR3 has 16 residues. The V and J ends lost 4 bases and 5 bases respectively, with 21 bases between them. CDR3: CASSLPREGAPHEQYF. Written as DNA, the CDR3 is TGTGCCAGCAGCCTCCCGAGGGAGGGGGCGCCCCACGAGCAGTACTTC.

This clonotype has ten or more counts. The rearrangement links TRBV20-1 to TRBJ1-4; TRBD1 is a possible D gene (6 bases). Looked up from germline, CDR1 is DFQATT and CDR2 is SNEGSKA (reference sequence). The CDR3 runs 15 residues. The germline V and J ends were trimmed by 1 base and 7 bases, with 16 bases remaining between them. CDR3: CSARVGGTTSEKLFF. The CDR3 DNA is TGCAGTGCTAGAGTGGGGGGGACAACGAGTGAAAAACTGTTTTTT.

This clonotype was seen ten or more times. The chain links TRBV7-2 to TRBJ1-2; D is ambiguous. V dropped 1 base and J dropped 7 bases, with 7 bases sitting between them. This CDR3 is 12 amino acids long. Per the germline V gene, CDR1 is SGHTA and CDR2 is FQGNSA. Here the CDR3 DNA reads TGTGCCAGCAGCTTAGTTCGATTTGGCTACACCTTC. This sequence encodes CASSLVRFGYTF.

The chain has TRBV20-1 and TRBJ2-1, with D unclear. Trimming removed 0 bases from V and 4 bases from J, with 13 bases in between. Germline values: CDR1 DFQATT, CDR2 SNEGSKA (reference sequence). This CDR3 contains 15 residues. Here the CDR3 DNA reads TGCAGTGCTAGAGAATTTCTCGAGGAGTACAATGAGCAGTTCTTC. This codes for CSAREFLEEYNEQFF.

This chain uses TRBV7-2 with TRBJ1-1, with D hard to call. The CDR3 spans 14 residues. Trimming pared 7 bases from V and 1 base from J, leaving 13 bases between. Per the germline V gene, CDR1 is SGHTA and CDR2 is FQGNSA. CDR3 sequence (DNA): TGTGCCAGCATCCCGTTTTTCAGGAACACTGAAGCTTTCTTT. Its protein product is CASIPFFRNTEAFF.

V usage is TRBV29-1 and J usage is TRBJ2-5; no clear D. V was shortened by 5 bases and J by 1 base, with 5 bases between the two germline ends. Germline V CDR1 and CDR2: SQVTM, ANQGSEA. The CDR3 is made up of 11 amino acids. DNA of the CDR3: TGCAGCGTTTTGAGCCAAGAGACCCAGTACTTC. Translating it yields CSVLSQETQYF.

This clonotype was seen a handful of times. The chain employs TRBV11-2 and TRBJ1-2, with D possibly TRBD1 on 5 matching bases. CDR3 length equals 14 residues. Germline CDR1 SGHAT, CDR2 FQNNGV. V was shortened by 0 bases and J by 8 bases, with 13 bases between the two germline ends. CDR3 sequence (DNA): TGTGCCAGCAGCTTAGATCTCGGGGGTAGGGGCTACACCTTC. Amino acids: CASSLDLGGRGYTF.

The chain is built from TRBV4-1 and TRBJ2-7; 8 bases fit TRBD1. From germline, CDR1 is MGHRA and CDR2 YSYEKL. The CDR3 has 15 residues. V lost 2 bases, J lost 6 bases, and 9 bases stayed unmatched. The CDR3: CASSQSPGQAIEQYF. CDR3 coding DNA: TGCGCCAGCAGCCAAAGCCCGGGACAGGCAATCGAGCAGTACTTC.

The J gene is TRBJ2-7, the V gene TRBV4-3, with D unclear. Germline CDR1 reads LGHNA; CDR2 reads YSLEER. The V gene lost 1 base and the J gene lost 0 bases, with 10 bases spanning the gap. The CDR3 consists of 15 residues. Here the CDR3 reads CASSQGRASSYEQYF. CDR3 DNA: TGCGCCAGCAGCCAAGGAAGGGCAAGCTCCTACGAGCAGTACTTC.

This clonotype was recorded at least ten times. The chain has TRBV21-1 and TRBJ1-5; TRBD1 is taken as the D call from the table, unchecked against the DNA. TRBV21-1 represents a pseudogene. The CDR3 extends over 15 amino acids. In DNA, the CDR3 is TGTGCCAGCAGCATCGACGGGACAGGGGATCAGCCCCAGCATTTT. Amino acid sequence: CASSIDGTGDQPQHF.

This clonotype is labeled medium-sized. The rearrangement links TRBV6-5 to TRBJ1-5; TRBD1 aligns across 10 bases. V gave up 5 bases and J gave up 3 bases; unmatched junction bases: 4. This CDR3 is built from 15 residues. CDR1 and CDR2 from the germline V gene are MNHEY and SVGAGI. CDR3 sequence (DNA): TGTGCCAGCAGTCGGACAGGGGGTAACAATCAGCCCCAGCATTTT. This translates into CASSRTGGNNQPQHF.

This chain links TRBV24-1 with TRBJ2-3; 8 positions match TRBD1. The V gene's germline CDR1 is KGHDR and CDR2 SFDVKD. Germline trimming cut 3 bases from V and 2 bases from J; bases unmatched to any gene: 3. This CDR3 has 15 residues. The CDR3 loop reads CATSDPRGHTDTQYF. DNA of the CDR3: TGTGCCACCAGTGATCCCAGGGGGCACACAGATACGCAGTATTTT.

As regards this clonotype: The junction departs from germline at one end; a sequencing error may be responsible. The chain couples TRBV7-7 to TRBJ2-5; no clear D gene. CDR3 length: 13 amino acids. Germline-derived CDR1 and CDR2 are SSHAT and FNYEAQ (reference sequence). The CDR3 loop is CASSSPYQETQYF. CDR3 nucleotide sequence: TGTGCTAGCAGCTCACCGTACCAAGAGACCCAGTACTTC.

This rearrangement joins TRBV29-1 to TRBJ1-1, with 9 nucleotides matching TRBD1. The junction had 5 bases not matched to a gene; V was cut back by 7 bases and J by 2 bases. CDR1 is SQVTM and CDR2 is ANQGSEA in the germline V gene. CDR3 length: 13 amino acids. CDR3 loop: CSARTGDNTEAFF. The CDR3 DNA reads TGCAGCGCTCGGACAGGGGATAACACTGAAGCTTTCTTT. Drawing the rest from reference TRBV29-1 and TRBJ1-1, the complete variable domain is SAVISQKPSRDICQRGTSLTIQCQVDSQVTMMFWYRQQPGQSLTLIATANQGSEATYESGFVIDKFPISRPNLTFSTLTVSNMSPEDSSIYLCSARTGDNTEAFFGQGTRLTVV.